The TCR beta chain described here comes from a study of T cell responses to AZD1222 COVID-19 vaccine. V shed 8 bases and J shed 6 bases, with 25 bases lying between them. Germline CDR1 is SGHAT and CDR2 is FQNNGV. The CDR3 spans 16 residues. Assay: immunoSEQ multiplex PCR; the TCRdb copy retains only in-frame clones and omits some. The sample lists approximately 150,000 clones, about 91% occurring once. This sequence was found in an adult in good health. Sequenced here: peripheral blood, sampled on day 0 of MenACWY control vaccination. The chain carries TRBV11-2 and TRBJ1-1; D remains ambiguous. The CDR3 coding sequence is TGTGCCAGCTGGATGAGAAGGGAGACCCCGGAGGCTGAAGCTTTCTTT. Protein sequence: CASWMRRETPEAEAFF.